This T cell receptor (beta chain) was sequenced during a study of cytomegalovirus exposure and HLA in healthy donors. The V end lost 6 bases, the J end lost 2 bases, and 7 bases lay between the germline ends. The CDR3 consists of 13 residues. Germline values: CDR1 SGHNT, CDR2 YENEEA. Findings and limits, study-wide: In vitro confirmation showed three CMV-associated chains to be CMV antigen specific. A missense DCLRE1C variant was associated with V- and J-gene trimming of TCR beta chains in a later analysis, and an independent cohort replicated the association. Most TCR sequences proved rare, with some public TCRs found in many donors.

This clone was observed a handful of times. Its target is not known. Primers for the PCR totalled 60 Vbeta and 13 Jbeta. The method was immunoSEQ multiplex PCR; TCRdb's version includes in-frame clones alone and lacks a portion of them. The repertoire holds approximately 100,000 clones, over 8% seen once, with approximately 5.1% in the top ten. This receptor was identified in a man in his fifties in good health and CMV-seropositive. Sequencing input: PBMCs. The rearrangement links TRBV11-3 to TRBJ2-2; D ambiguous. CDR3 region: CASSRGNTGELFF. The CDR3 DNA follows: TGTGCCAGCAGTAGAGGTAACACCGGGGAGCTGTTTTTT.